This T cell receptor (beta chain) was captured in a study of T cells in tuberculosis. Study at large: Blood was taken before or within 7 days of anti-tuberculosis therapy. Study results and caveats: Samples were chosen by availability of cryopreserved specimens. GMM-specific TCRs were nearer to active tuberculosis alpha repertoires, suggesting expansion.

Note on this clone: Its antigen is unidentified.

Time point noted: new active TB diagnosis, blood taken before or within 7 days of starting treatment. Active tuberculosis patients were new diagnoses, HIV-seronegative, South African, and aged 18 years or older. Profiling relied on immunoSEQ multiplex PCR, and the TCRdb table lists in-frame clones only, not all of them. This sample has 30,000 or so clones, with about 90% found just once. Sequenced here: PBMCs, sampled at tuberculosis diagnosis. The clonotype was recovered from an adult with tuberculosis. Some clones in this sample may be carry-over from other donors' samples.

As DNA, the CDR3 is TGCGCCAGCATCCTTTCCGGCCTCGGGACTGAAGCTTTCTTT. Translated, it gives CASILSGLGTEAFF. J is TRBJ1-1 and V is TRBV10-2; D not certain. This CDR3 has 14 residues. V dropped 7 bases and J dropped 5 bases, with 17 bases sitting between them. Germline V lookup: CDR1 WSHSY, CDR2 SAAADI.